The entry below gives a single T cell receptor beta chain sequence along with its context. What it binds is unknown. The data derive from a study of cytotoxic CD8 clonotypes in ibrutinib-treated CLL. Study-wide context: The authors obtained response samples at a median of around 11 months of treatment, range 6 to 36. Study-wide results and caveats: Baseline-level clonality went beyond age-matched healthy donors and moved in step with circulating CD8+ T-cell counts. At progression, clonality fell back toward baseline after rising at ibrutinib response.

Method: immunoSEQ multiplex PCR; TCRdb's copy keeps in-frame clones and lacks some. The repertoire holds some 150,000 clones, with approximately 80% as singletons. J was trimmed by 3 bases and V by 6 bases; bases with no gene match: 13. Germline-derived CDR1 and CDR2 are SQVTM and ANQGSEA. This CDR3 has 16 amino acids. The sample here was PBMCs, taken after 12 months of ibrutinib treatment. V and J are TRBV29-1 and TRBJ1-3, with TRBD1 matching 8 bases. This TCR was recovered from a human donor with chronic lymphocytic leukemia. This CDR3 reads CSVHAADRVYGNTIYF. Written as DNA, the CDR3 is TGCAGCGTCCATGCCGCGGACAGGGTATATGGAAACACCATATATTTT.